The rows below give T cell receptor beta chains drawn from one sample of a study of T-cell memory formation after mild COVID-19. Each CDR3 protein is one row after TCRdb ran MiXCR on the 5' RACE reads. The sample lists about 340,000 distinct CDR3 sequences; about 21% were seen once. Source material: PBMCs or a T cell subset sorted from them (not recorded which). The origin of the receptors is an adult woman who had mild COVID-19 (a few samples of this study predate the infection). Cell type and time point are not known. CDR3s include the opening cysteine and the closing phenylalanine or tryptophan. The order of the fields is CDR3 length, clone size, J gene, D gene, V gene, CDR3 DNA, CDR3 protein. D genes are given only for firm matches. Clone size appears in some rows only: once, few, many, or a class for an expanded clone.

13,once,TRBJ2-5,TRBD1,TRBV6-5,TGTGCCAGCAGGCCGACAGGGAAAGAGACCCAGTACTTC,CASRPTGKETQYF
15,-,TRBJ2-5,-,TRBV6-2/TRBV6-3,TGTGCCAGCAGCCCTCCTGGCTGGGCCCAAGAGACCCAGTACTTC,CASSPPGWAQETQYF
13,few,TRBJ2-7,-,TRBV12-5,TGTGCTAGTGGTTTGCCCTCCAACTACGAGCAGTACTTC,CASGLPSNYEQYF
14,few,TRBJ2-7,-,TRBV3-1,TGTGCCAGCAGCCGACAGGCGAGCTCCTACGAGCAGTACTTC,CASSRQASSYEQYF
12,few,TRBJ1-6,-,TRBV7-9,TGTGCCAGCAGCCATCCGGGTTCACCCCTCCACTTT,CASSHPGSPLHF
19,-,TRBJ2-3,TRBD2,TRBV7-9,TGTGCCAGCAGCTTAGTCGTAGCGGGAGGTAGGGGCGTCACAGATACGCAGTATTTT,CASSLVVAGGRGVTDTQYF
19,few,TRBJ2-1,TRBD2,TRBV6-2/TRBV6-3,TGTGCCAGCAGTTACCCGGGGCTAGCGGGAGCTTTATTCTACAATGAGCAGTTCTTC,CASSYPGLAGALFYNEQFF
19,-,TRBJ2-7,TRBD2,TRBV2,TGCGCCAGCAGTGATAGGGGACTAGCGGGGGGACACTACTCCTACGAGCAGTACTTC,CASSDRGLAGGHYSYEQYF
14,-,TRBJ2-1,TRBD1,TRBV7-9,TGTGCCAGCAGCATCGGACAGGGGTACAATGAGCAGTTCTTC,CASSIGQGYNEQFF
15,-,TRBJ2-7,TRBD1,TRBV24-1,TGTGCCACCAGTGATCCCCGGACAGGTAACTACGAGCAGTACTTC,CATSDPRTGNYEQYF
14,few,TRBJ2-3,TRBD2,TRBV10-3,TGTGCCATCCTAGCGGGAGAGGGAGAAGATACGCAGTATTTT,CAILAGEGEDTQYF
16,few,TRBJ2-1,TRBD2,TRBV6-2/TRBV6-3,TGTGCCAGCAGTGCCCGGTTGGCTAGCGGGAAGGGTGAGCAGTTCTTC,CASSARLASGKGEQFF
16,-,TRBJ2-3,TRBD2,TRBV12-3/TRBV12-4,TGTGCCAGCACCGAAAGCGGGGGGGCAAGCCCAGATACGCAGTATTTT,CASTESGGASPDTQYF
15,many,TRBJ2-2,TRBD2,TRBV4-1,TGCGCCAGCAGCACCGGGACTAGCGGGCCCGGGGAGCTGTTTTTT,CASSTGTSGPGELFF
11,few,TRBJ2-3,-,TRBV12-3/TRBV12-4,TGTGCCAGCCAAGGAGGGTTAACGCAGTATTTT,CASQGGLTQYF
14,-,TRBJ2-7,TRBD1,TRBV10-3,TGTGCCATCAGCGCAGACAGGGTCCCCTACGAGCAGTACTTC,CAISADRVPYEQYF
14,-,TRBJ1-1,TRBD1,TRBV19,TGTGCCAGTAGGACAGGGGGTCTGAACACTGAAGCTTTCTTT,CASRTGGLNTEAFF
11,-,TRBJ1-1,TRBD1,TRBV3-1,TGTGCCAGCAGGAGACAGGGATCACCTTTCTTT,CASRRQGSPFF
10,-,TRBJ2-5,-,TRBV20-1,TGCAGTGCAAGTCAAGAGACCCAGTACTTC,CSASQETQYF
15,-,TRBJ2-7,-,TRBV5-4,TGTGCCAGCAGTTTTAAAGACGGGCTTTTCTACGAGCAGTACTTC,CASSFKDGLFYEQYF
14,few,TRBJ2-7,-,TRBV15,TGTGCCACCAGCAGAGGGGACTCTGTATACGAGCAGTACTTC,CATSRGDSVYEQYF
14,-,TRBJ2-3,-,TRBV12-3/TRBV12-4,TGTGCCAGCAGTTGGGGATTTAGCACAGATACGCAGTATTTT,CASSWGFSTDTQYF
16,-,TRBJ2-5,TRBD2,TRBV7-6,TGTGCCAGCAGCTTATCCCTGGCGGGGGGGCCGAAGACCCAGTACTTC,CASSLSLAGGPKTQYF
15,few,TRBJ1-1,TRBD1,TRBV9,TGTGCCAGCAGTAGAACAGGGGCCAGGAACACTGAAGCTTTCTTT,CASSRTGARNTEAFF
15,few,TRBJ2-7,-,TRBV4-2,TGTGCCAGCAGCCAAGATGGAACTAGTAGGTACGAGCAGTACTTC,CASSQDGTSRYEQYF
15,-,TRBJ2-3,TRBD2,TRBV30,TGTGCCTGGAGGCCACTAGCGGGAAGGGCAGATACGCAGTATTTT,CAWRPLAGRADTQYF
15,-,TRBJ2-7,-,TRBV2,TGTGCCAGCAGTGAAGCCAGGGGAGAGAGCCACGAGCAGTACTTC,CASSEARGESHEQYF
13,-,TRBJ1-2,TRBD1,TRBV19,TGTGCCAGTAGTATGAGGGGGCTATACGGCTACACCTTC,CASSMRGLYGYTF
16,few,TRBJ2-3,-,TRBV3-2,TGTGCCAGCAGCGAGGTGGCTAGTCTGTTCACAGATACGCAGTATTTT,CASSEVASLFTDTQYF
14,few,TRBJ2-1,-,TRBV20-1,TGCAGTGCTTCGGGCTCGAGCTCCTACAATGAGCAGTTCTTC,CSASGSSSYNEQFF
13,-,TRBJ2-1,-,TRBV9,TGTGCCAGCAGCTCACGGACCTACAATGAGCAGTTCTTC,CASSSRTYNEQFF
13,few,TRBJ1-6,-,TRBV27,TGTGCCAGCAGTTTATCATGGGAATCACCCCTCCACTTT,CASSLSWESPLHF
11,many,TRBJ2-3,-,TRBV20-1,TGCAGTGCTAGAGGGCCCAGAACGCAGTATTTT,CSARGPRTQYF
15,-,TRBJ2-1,-,TRBV7-8,TGTGCCAGCAGCTTAGCTACAGGGATCGGCAATGAGCAGTTCTTC,CASSLATGIGNEQFF
14,-,TRBJ2-2,-,TRBV6-4,TGTGACAGCAGTGACAGGCAGAACACCGGGGAGCTGTTTTTT,CDSSDRQNTGELFF
17,few,TRBJ2-1,TRBD2,TRBV12-3/TRBV12-4,TGTGCCAGCAGTTTACCCCTAGCGGGATACTCCTACAATGAGCAGTTCTTC,CASSLPLAGYSYNEQFF
13,-,TRBJ1-3,-,TRBV10-3,TGTGCCATCAGCGAAGCAGAGGGAAACACCATATATTTT,CAISEAEGNTIYF
13,-,TRBJ1-1,-,TRBV7-9,TGTGCCAGCAACAAGGGGGTTCGGGGTGAAGCTTTCTTT,CASNKGVRGEAFF
15,many,TRBJ1-1,-,TRBV20-1,TGCAGTGCTAGAAGGCGCGCACCGCGGGCAACTGAAGCTTTCTTT,CSARRRAPRATEAFF
15,-,TRBJ1-6,-,TRBV5-1,TGCGCCAGCAGCTCTCTGCCGGAGGGGGAATCACCCCTCCACTTT,CASSSLPEGESPLHF
16,-,TRBJ2-1,TRBD2,TRBV9,TGTGCCAGCAGCCCACTAGCGGGAGACTCCTACAATGAGCAGTTCTTC,CASSPLAGDSYNEQFF
15,-,TRBJ2-7,TRBD1,TRBV2,TGTGCCAGCAGTTTATACGGGACAGGAGGGTACGAGCAGTACTTC,CASSLYGTGGYEQYF
15,-,TRBJ1-2,-,TRBV15,TGTGCCACCAGCAGAGATTTCAGTCCCTATCAGGGCTACACCTTC,CATSRDFSPYQGYTF
17,many,TRBJ1-2,TRBD1,TRBV5-1,TGCGCCAGCAGCTTCACAGGGGGCAAGGAGGATTTCGGAGGCTACACCTTC,CASSFTGGKEDFGGYTF
15,few,TRBJ2-3,TRBD2,TRBV7-3,TGTGCCAGCAGCTTAGTTACAGCGGGAGAAAATACGCAGTATTTT,CASSLVTAGENTQYF
14,-,TRBJ2-1,TRBD1,TRBV2,TGTGCCAGTCAGGACAGGGTCTCATACAATGAGCAGTTCTTC,CASQDRVSYNEQFF
15,-,TRBJ2-1,-,TRBV12-3/TRBV12-4,TGTGCCAGCACTCTTCGGACGGGACAATACAATGAGCAGTTCTTC,CASTLRTGQYNEQFF